The clone carrying this T cell receptor (beta chain) was recorded many times. The antigen is not known. Library preparation (for TCRbeta) was performed with unique molecular identifiers. TCRdb recomputed calls from the PCR reads with MiXCR, one row per CDR3 protein. The data contain roughly 30,000 distinct CDR3 sequences, approximately 7% of them singletons. This sample is part of a study of T-cell reconstitution after alpha-beta-depleted transplantation in children. V was trimmed by 4 bases and J by 1 base, leaving 8 bases between them. In germline, CDR1 is MGHRA, CDR2 YSYEKL. This CDR3 spans 13 amino acids. Whole-study findings and limits: Surviving recipient T cells and thymic progenitors accounted for the high day-60 TCRbeta diversity observed in some patients. Two months or so post-transplant, alpha-beta T cells reportedly derived from several hundred expanded graft clones. One year after transplant, T-cell counts and diversity came mostly from newly produced T cells.

The rearrangement links TRBV4-1 to TRBJ2-7; possible D gene TRBD2, 5 bases. This TCR was recovered from a child in the first two years of life who had a stem cell transplant for acute myeloid leukemia, so the T cells may come from the graft donor. The sequencing used peripheral blood, collected 60 days after TCRalphabeta/CD19-depleted stem cell transplant. CDR3 nucleotides: TGCGCCAGCAGCCGCCCGGGGTCCTACGAGCAGTACTTC. It encodes CASSRPGSYEQYF.